The table lists the clone carrying this TCR beta chain with many counts. Its antigen is still unknown. This sample was taken from a study of CD8+ T cells in alopecia areata. Study-level information: A regimen of oral tofacitinib, 5 to 10 mg twice daily, was given to treated patients. After 6 to 18 months of tofacitinib, follow-up continued 6 months off drug.

Points from the study as a whole: Many expanded lesional clones persisted in scalp and blood during tofacitinib.

Documented treatment: oral pan-JAK inhibitor, 5-10 mg twice daily. Sampling of alopecia areata patients yielded lesional scalp punch biopsies as well as peripheral blood. Isolated RNA was reverse transcribed into cDNA used as the sequencing template. The repertoire was sequenced with immunoSEQ multiplex PCR; TCRdb's copy has only in-frame clones and lacks some. In the table there are more than 200,000 clones, approximately 47% of which are singletons. This CDR3 spans 15 amino acids. CDR1 is MDHEN, CDR2 SYDVKM, per germline. The V gene lost 5 bases and the J gene lost 3 bases, with 14 bases spanning the gap.

The chain carries TRBV28 and TRBJ1-5; D is unresolved. The clonotype was recovered from a human donor with alopecia areata. The material sequenced was CD4+ T cells sorted from blood, taken at roughly week 38, from a patient treated with tofacitinib. The CDR3 reads CASSAPPEYNQPQHF. For the CDR3, the DNA is TGTGCCAGCAGTGCACCCCCAGAGTACAATCAGCCCCAGCATTTT.